The 8 T cell receptor beta chains reported below all come from one sample, sequenced in a study of cytomegalovirus exposure and HLA in healthy donors. A multiplex PCR was run with 60 Vbeta primers and 13 Jbeta primers. Repertoires were generated with immunoSEQ multiplex PCR, while TCRdb's copy carries only in-frame clones and drops some. In the table there are about 200,000 clones, over 65% of which are singletons. Input material: PBMCs. These receptor sequences come from a woman in her thirties in good health and CMV-seronegative.

The V gene is TRBV15, the J gene TRBJ2-5, with D tentatively TRBD2 (6 bases). This CDR3 is built from 13 residues. The germline gives CDR1 LNHNV, CDR2 YYDKDF (reference sequence). V was cut by 5 bases and J by 11 bases, with 18 bases left in between. The chain's CDR3 is CATSPDVVREQYF. For the CDR3, the DNA is TGTGCCACCAGCCCGGATGTCGTCCGGGAGCAGTACTTC.

The V gene is TRBV18, the J gene TRBJ2-1; 11 nucleotides match TRBD2. The CDR3 consists of 15 residues. V shed 5 bases and J 4 bases; nucleotides not matched to a gene: 4. Per the germline V gene, CDR1 is KGHSH and CDR2 is LQKENI. The CDR3 loop reads CASSALAGGYNEQFF. CDR3 DNA: TGTGCCAGCTCAGCCCTAGCGGGGGGTTACAATGAGCAGTTCTTC. The full variable domain, rest sourced from reference TRBV18 and TRBJ2-1, is NAGVMQNPRHLVRRRGQEARLRCSPMKGHSHVYWYRQLPEEGLKFMVYLQKENIIDESGMPKERFSAEFPKEGPSILRIQQVVRGDSAAYFCASSALAGGYNEQFFGPGTRLTVL.

This rearrangement joins TRBV2 to TRBJ2-1; 9 bases line up with TRBD2. Germline lookup yields CDR1 SNHLY and CDR2 FYNNEI. This CDR3 has 16 amino acids. Losses at the gene ends were 7 bases for V and 3 bases for J; bases not matched to a gene: 10. As DNA, the CDR3 is TGTGCCAGCACTCCCCCGGCGGGGGGGTTCTACAATGAGCAGTTCTTC. Encoded protein: CASTPPAGGFYNEQFF.

This clone has a handful of counts. The V call is TRBV2, the J call TRBJ2-2, with 14 bases that match TRBD2. CDR3 length: 18 residues. Germline CDR1 SNHLY, CDR2 FYNNEI. With 6 bases clipped from V and 8 bases from J, the junction kept 14 bases outside the gene matches. The CDR3 nucleotides read TGTGCCAGCAGAAGACTAGCGGGGGGGCTCCCAGGGGCGGGGGAGCTGTTTTTT. It is translated as CASRRLAGGLPGAGELFF.

The chain employs TRBV4-2 and TRBJ1-2, with TRBD1 matching over 7 bases. With V trimmed by 8 bases and J by 4 bases, 10 bases remained unmatched. The CDR3 length is 14 residues. Looked up from germline, CDR1 is LGHNA and CDR2 is YNFKEQ. The CDR3 DNA sequence: TGTGCCAGCCTTGAAACCGGGACAGCCTATGGCTACACCTTC. Translated: CASLETGTAYGYTF.

V is TRBV14 and J is TRBJ2-7; 8 bases line up with TRBD1. The junction had 2 bases not matched to a gene; V was cut back by 4 bases and J by 6 bases. CDR3 length: 12 amino acids. Germline V gene data show CDR1 as SGHDN and CDR2 as FVKESK. Here the CDR3 DNA reads TGTGCCAGCAGCCCGACAGGGGCCGAGCAGTACTTC. Translating gives CASSPTGAEQYF.

In its sample, this clone was seen once. The V and J genes are TRBV6-1 and TRBJ2-6, with D unresolved. Germline lookup yields CDR1 MNHNS and CDR2 SASEGT. Trimming took 4 bases from V and 3 from J, leaving 7 bases between them. This CDR3 spans 14 amino acids. The CDR3 bases are TGTGCCAGCAGTGTTTCCTATGGGGCCAACGTCCTGACTTTC. Protein sequence: CASSVSYGANVLTF.

Only a few counts were recorded for this clone. The chain employs TRBV4-1 and TRBJ1-2; D possibly corresponds to TRBD1 (5 bases). The CDR3 has 15 amino acids. Germline CDR1 reads MGHRA; CDR2 reads YSYEKL. Deletions cut 0 bases from V and 4 bases from J, with 12 bases between. The CDR3 here is CASSQDRTGGYGYTF. The CDR3 nucleotides are TGCGCCAGCAGCCAAGACCGGACCGGGGGCTATGGCTACACCTTC.